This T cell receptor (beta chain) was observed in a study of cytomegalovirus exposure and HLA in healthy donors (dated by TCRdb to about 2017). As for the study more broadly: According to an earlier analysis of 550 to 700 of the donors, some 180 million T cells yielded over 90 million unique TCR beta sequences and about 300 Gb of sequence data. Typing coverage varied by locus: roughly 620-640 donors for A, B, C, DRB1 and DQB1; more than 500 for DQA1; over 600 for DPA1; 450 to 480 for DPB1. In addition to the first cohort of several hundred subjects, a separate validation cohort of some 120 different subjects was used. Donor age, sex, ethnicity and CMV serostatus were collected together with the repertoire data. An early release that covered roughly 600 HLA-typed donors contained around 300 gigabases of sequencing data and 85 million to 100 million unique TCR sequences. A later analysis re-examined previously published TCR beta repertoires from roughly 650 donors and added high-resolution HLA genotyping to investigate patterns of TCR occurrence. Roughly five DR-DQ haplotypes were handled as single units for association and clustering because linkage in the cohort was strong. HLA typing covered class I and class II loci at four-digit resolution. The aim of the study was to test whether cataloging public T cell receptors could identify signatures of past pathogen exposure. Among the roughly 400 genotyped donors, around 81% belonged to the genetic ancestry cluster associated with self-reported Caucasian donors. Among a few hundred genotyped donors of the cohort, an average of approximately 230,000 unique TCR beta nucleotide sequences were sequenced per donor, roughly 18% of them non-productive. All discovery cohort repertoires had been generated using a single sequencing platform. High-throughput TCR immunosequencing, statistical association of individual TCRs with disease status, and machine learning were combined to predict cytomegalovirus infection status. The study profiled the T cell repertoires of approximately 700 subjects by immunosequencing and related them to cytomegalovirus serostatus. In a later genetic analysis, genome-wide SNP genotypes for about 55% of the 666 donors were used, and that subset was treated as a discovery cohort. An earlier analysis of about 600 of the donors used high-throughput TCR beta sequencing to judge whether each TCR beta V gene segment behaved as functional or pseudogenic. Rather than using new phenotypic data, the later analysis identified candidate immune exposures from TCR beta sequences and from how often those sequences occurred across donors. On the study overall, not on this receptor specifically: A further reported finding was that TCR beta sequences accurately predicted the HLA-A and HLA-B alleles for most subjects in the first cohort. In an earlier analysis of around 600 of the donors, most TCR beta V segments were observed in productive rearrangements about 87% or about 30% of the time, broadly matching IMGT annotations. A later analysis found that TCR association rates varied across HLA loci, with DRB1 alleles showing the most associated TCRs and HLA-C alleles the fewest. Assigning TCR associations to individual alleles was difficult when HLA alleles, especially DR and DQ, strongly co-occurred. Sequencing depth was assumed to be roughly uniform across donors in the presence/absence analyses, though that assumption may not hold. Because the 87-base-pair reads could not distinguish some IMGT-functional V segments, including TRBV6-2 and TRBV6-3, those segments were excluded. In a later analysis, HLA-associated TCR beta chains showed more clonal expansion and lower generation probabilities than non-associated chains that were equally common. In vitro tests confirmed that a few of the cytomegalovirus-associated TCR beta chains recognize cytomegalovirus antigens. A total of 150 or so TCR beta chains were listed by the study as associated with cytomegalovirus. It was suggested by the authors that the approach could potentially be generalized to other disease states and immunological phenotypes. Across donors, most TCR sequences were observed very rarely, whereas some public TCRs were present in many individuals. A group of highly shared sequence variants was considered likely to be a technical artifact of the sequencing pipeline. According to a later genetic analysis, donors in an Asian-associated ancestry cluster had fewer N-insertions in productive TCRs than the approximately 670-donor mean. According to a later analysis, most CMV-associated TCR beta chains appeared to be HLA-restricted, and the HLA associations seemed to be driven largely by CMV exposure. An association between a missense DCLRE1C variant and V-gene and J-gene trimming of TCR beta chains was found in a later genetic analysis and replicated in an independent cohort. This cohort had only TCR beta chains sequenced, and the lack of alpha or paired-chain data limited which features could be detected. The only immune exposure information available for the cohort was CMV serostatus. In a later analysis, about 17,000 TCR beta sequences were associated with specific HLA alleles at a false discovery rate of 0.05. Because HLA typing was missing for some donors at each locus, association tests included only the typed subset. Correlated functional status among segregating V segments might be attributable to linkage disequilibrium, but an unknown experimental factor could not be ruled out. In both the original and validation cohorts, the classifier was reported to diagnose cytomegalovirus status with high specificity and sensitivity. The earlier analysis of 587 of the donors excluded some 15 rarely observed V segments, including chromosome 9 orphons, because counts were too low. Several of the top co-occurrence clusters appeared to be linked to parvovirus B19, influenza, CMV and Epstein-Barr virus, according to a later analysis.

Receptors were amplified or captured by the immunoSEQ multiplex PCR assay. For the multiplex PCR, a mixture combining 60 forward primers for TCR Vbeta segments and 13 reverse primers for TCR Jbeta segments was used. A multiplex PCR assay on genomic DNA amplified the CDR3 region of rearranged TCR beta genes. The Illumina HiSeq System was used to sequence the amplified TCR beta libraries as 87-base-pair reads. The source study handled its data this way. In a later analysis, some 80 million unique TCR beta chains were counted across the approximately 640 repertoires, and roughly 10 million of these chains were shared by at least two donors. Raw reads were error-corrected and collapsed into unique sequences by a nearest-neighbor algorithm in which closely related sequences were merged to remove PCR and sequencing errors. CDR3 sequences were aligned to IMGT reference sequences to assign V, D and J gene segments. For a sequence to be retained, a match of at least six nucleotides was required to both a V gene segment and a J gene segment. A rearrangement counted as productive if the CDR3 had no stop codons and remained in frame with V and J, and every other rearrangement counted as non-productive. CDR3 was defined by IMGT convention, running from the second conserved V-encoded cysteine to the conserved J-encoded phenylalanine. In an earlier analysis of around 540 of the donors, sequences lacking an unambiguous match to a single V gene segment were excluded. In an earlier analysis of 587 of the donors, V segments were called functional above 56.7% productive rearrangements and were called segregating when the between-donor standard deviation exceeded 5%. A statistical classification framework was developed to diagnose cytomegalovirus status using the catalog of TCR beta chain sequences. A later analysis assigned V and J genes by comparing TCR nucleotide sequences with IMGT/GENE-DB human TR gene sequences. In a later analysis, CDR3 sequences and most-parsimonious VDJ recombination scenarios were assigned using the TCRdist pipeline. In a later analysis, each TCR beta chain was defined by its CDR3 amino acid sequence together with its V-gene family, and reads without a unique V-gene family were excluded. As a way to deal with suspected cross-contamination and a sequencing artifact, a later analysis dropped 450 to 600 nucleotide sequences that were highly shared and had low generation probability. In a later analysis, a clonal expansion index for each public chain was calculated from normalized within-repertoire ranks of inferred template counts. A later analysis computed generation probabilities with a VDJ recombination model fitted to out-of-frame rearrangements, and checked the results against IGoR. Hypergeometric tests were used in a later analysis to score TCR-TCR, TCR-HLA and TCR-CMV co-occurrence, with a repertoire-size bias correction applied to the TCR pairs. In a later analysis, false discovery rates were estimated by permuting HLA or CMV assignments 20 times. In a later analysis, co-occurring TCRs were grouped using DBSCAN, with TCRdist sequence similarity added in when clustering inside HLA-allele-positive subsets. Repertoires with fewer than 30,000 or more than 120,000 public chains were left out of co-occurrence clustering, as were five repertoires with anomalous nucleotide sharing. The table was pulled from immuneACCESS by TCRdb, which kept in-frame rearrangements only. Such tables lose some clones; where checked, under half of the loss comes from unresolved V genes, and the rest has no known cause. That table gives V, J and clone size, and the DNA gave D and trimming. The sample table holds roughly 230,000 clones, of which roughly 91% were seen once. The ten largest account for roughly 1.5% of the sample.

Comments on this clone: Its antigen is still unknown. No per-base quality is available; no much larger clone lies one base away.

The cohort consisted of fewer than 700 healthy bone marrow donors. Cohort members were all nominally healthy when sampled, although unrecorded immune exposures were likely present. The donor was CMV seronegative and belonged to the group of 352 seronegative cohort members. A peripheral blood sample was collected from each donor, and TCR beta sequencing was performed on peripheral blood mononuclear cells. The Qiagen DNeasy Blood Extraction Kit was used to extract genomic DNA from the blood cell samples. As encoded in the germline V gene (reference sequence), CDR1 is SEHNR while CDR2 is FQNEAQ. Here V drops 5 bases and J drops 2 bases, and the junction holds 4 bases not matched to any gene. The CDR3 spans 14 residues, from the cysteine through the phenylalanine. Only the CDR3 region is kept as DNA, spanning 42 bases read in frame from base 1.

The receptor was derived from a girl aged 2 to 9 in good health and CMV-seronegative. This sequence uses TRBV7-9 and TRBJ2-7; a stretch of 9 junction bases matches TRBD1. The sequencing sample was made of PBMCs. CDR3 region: CASSPGQGTYEQYF. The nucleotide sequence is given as TGTGCCAGCAGCCCGGGACAGGGCACCTACGAGCAGTACTTC.